The source of this T cell receptor (beta chain) is a study of HIV-infected patients and healthy controls. This clonotype was observed many times. The CDR3 totals 12 residues. V lost 6 bases and J 5 bases, leaving 11 bases between the germline ends. One entry per CDR3 protein results from TCRdb running MiXCR on the 5' RACE reads. This table has about 67,000 distinct CDR3 sequences, about a sixth appearing once. V usage is TRBV12-3 or TRBV12-4 and J usage is TRBJ2-7; D ambiguous. Sequenced input: CD4+ T cells from blood. This receptor was taken from a human donor in good health. The CDR3: CASSPLRNEQYF. In nucleotides, the CDR3 is TGTGCCAGCAGCCCCCTCCGGAACGAGCAGTACTTC.